Following are 9 T cell receptor beta chains from one sample sequenced in a study of Graves' ophthalmopathy and Graves' hyperthyroidism. Using RNA transcripts, the TCR beta CDR3 regions were amplified. After a first-round RT-PCR with HTBI primers, a second-round multiplex PCR was run. TCRdb recomputed calls from the multiplex PCR reads with MiXCR, one row per CDR3 protein. This sample has over 500,000 distinct CDR3 sequences, with approximately 21% found just once. The sample taken for sequencing was peripheral blood. Receptors originate from a woman aged 18-29 years with stable Graves' hyperthyroidism. Some clones in this sample may be carry-over from other donors' samples.

The table lists this clonotype with many counts. The V gene is TRBV20-1, the J gene TRBJ1-1, with 10 nucleotides matching TRBD1. Germline V CDR1 and CDR2: DFQATT, SNEGSKA (reference sequence). The CDR3 runs 16 residues. V shed 2 bases, J shed 0 bases, and the junction held 6 bases outside the gene matches. CDR3 amino acids: CSARPGTGDLNTEAFF. CDR3 in DNA: TGCAGTGCTAGACCCGGGACAGGGGACTTGAACACTGAAGCTTTCTTT.

This clonotype appeared many times. The chain carries TRBV7-2 and TRBJ2-5; D is possibly TRBD1 (5 bases). This CDR3 region has 15 residues. Looked up from germline, CDR1 is SGHTA and CDR2 is FQGNSA. The ends were cut back, 1 base at V and 5 bases at J, with 14 bases in the middle. DNA for the CDR3: TGTGCCAGCAGCTTAGAGTCTAGACAGTGGGAGACCCAGTACTTC. Protein sequence: CASSLESRQWETQYF.

This rearrangement joins TRBV9 to TRBJ1-2; no definite D call. V lost 1 base, J lost 2 bases, and 9 bases lay in between. This CDR3 is 14 amino acids long. CDR1 and CDR2 from the germline V gene are SGDLS and YYNGEE. The CDR3 DNA reads TGTGCCAGCAGCGTATCGCCGGAGAACTATGGCTACACCTTC. Residues: CASSVSPENYGYTF.

This clonotype has a handful of counts. The gene calls are TRBV20-1 and TRBJ2-7, with 8 positions matching TRBD2. V shed 6 bases, J shed 0 bases, and the junction held 7 bases outside the gene matches. This CDR3 spans 14 amino acids. Germline values: CDR1 DFQATT, CDR2 SNEGSKA (reference sequence). The chain's CDR3 is CSAPLRGGSYEQYF. Written as DNA, the CDR3 is TGCAGTGCCCCCCTTCGGGGGGGCTCCTACGAGCAGTACTTC.

This clonotype was seen many times. The chain couples TRBV6-5 to TRBJ1-1; D is uncertain. The CDR3 has 16 residues. Germline V lookup: CDR1 MNHEY, CDR2 SVGAGI. The V end lost 5 bases, the J end lost 1 base, and 17 bases lay between the germline ends. For the CDR3, the DNA is TGTGCCAGCAGTCACTGGGATCTCGAAAGGAACACTGAAGCTTTCTTT. This sequence encodes CASSHWDLERNTEAFF.

Ten or more counts support this clonotype. J is TRBJ1-1 and V is TRBV7-3; D possibly corresponds to TRBD1 (6 bases). The CDR3 has 14 residues. V dropped 5 bases and J dropped 4 bases, with 14 bases sitting between them. Germline assignment: CDR1 SGHTA and CDR2 FQGTGA. CDR3 region: CASSRMGGGTEAFF. CDR3 DNA sequence: TGTGCCAGCAGCCGTATGGGGGGCGGCACTGAAGCTTTCTTT.

As to this clonotype: The conserved final phenylalanine or tryptophan is absent from the CDR3, which likely points to a read error. The chain links TRBV27 to TRBJ2-7; D perhaps matches TRBD1 (6 bases). The V gene lost 4 bases and the J gene lost 0 bases, with 10 bases spanning the gap. The CDR3 is 14 amino acids. Looked up from germline, CDR1 is MNHEY and CDR2 is SMNVEV (reference sequence). The CDR3 sequence: CASSSGQNSYEQYY. The CDR3 nucleotides are TGTGCCAGCAGTTCTGGACAGAACTCCTACGAGCAGTACTAC.

V is TRBV2 and J is TRBJ1-1; TRBD1 matches 10 bases. The V segment lost 8 bases and the J segment 6 bases; nucleotides outside the gene matches: 12. This CDR3 has 15 amino acids. Germline V gene lookup returns CDR1 SNHLY and CDR2 FYNNEI. CDR3 residues: CASFPSGTGVPEAFF. The CDR3 region has the DNA TGTGCCAGCTTTCCTTCCGGGACAGGGGTTCCTGAAGCTTTCTTT.

This clonotype was seen many times. This chain joins TRBV20-1 and TRBJ1-6; D is perhaps TRBD1 (5 bases). Per germline, CDR1 DFQATT and CDR2 SNEGSKA (reference sequence). This CDR3 is 15 amino acids long. With 0 bases removed from V and 7 bases from J, the gap between germline ends came to 13 bases. Written as DNA, the CDR3 is TGCAGTGCTAGAGATAGGGGCCGGGGGAATTCACCCCTCCACTTT. Encoded protein: CSARDRGRGNSPLHF.